This T cell receptor beta chain is from a study of beta chain features in type 1 diabetes. Donors contributed one heparinised blood draw apiece, averaging around 120 mL. Study-wide results and caveats: Junctions at VDJ sites from type 1 diabetes patients had fewer insertions and more deletions.

Germline CDR1 is SEHNR and CDR2 is FQNEAQ (reference sequence). The CDR3 contains 15 residues. After removal of 3 bases from V and 0 bases from J, the junction contained 4 bases not matched to a gene. A word on this clone: Its specificity is unknown.

All of the isolated RNA was reverse transcribed, so expressed TCRB transcripts were sequenced. Clones were sequenced by immunoSEQ multiplex PCR, and TCRdb holds only the in-frame ones, with some missing. The sample shows about 930,000 clones, roughly 15% of them seen only once. The genes are TRBV7-9 and TRBJ2-7; 8 nucleotides align to TRBD1. The TCR comes from a woman aged 18-29 years in good health. The source material was naive CD4+ T cells from blood. The CDR3 loop is CASSFGQGFSYEQYF. The CDR3 nucleotides read TGTGCCAGCAGCTTTGGACAGGGCTTCTCCTACGAGCAGTACTTC.